This passage covers 4 T cell receptor beta chains from one sample sequenced in a study of identical twins. TCRdb reanalysed the 5' RACE reads using MiXCR and keeps one entry per CDR3 protein. The table records about 730,000 distinct CDR3 sequences, 21% of them present only once. The same data also contributed to another study, on T cells expressing NK-cell markers.

The sample consisted of PBMCs. All receptors come from a young woman in good health.

The rearrangement uses TRBV5-1 and TRBJ2-5, with D hard to call. The germline CDR1 and CDR2 sequences are SGHRS and YFSETQ. This CDR3 comprises 13 residues. The germline V and J ends were trimmed by 3 bases and 5 bases, with 11 bases remaining between them. The CDR3 reads CASSSPLGETQYF. The CDR3 region has the DNA TGCGCCAGCAGCTCTCCCCTCGGGGAGACCCAGTACTTC. Using reference TRBV5-1 and TRBJ2-5 for the parts outside the CDR3, the full variable domain is KAGVTQTPRYLIKTRGQQVTLSCSPISGHRSVSWYQQTPGQGLQFLFEYFSETQRNKGNFPGRFSGRQFSNSRSEMNVSTLELGDSALYLCASSSPLGETQYFGPGTRLLVL.

Concerning this clonotype itself: At one end the junction does not follow the germline gene, possibly because of a read error. The rearrangement uses TRBV5-1 and TRBJ2-5, with a possible D match to TRBD2 (5 bases). This CDR3 has 14 residues. From germline, CDR1 is SGHRS and CDR2 YFSETQ. CDR3: CAISLEGRGETQYF. CDR3 nucleotides: TGCGCCATCAGCTTAGAGGGAAGAGGGGAGACCCAGTACTTC.

The chain employs TRBV12-3 or TRBV12-4 and TRBJ2-3; no firm D call. The CDR3 runs 16 residues. With 1 base removed from V and 4 bases from J, the gap between germline ends came to 15 bases. CDR3 in DNA: TGTGCCAGCAGTTTAGGACACACCCTCGTGGCAGATACGCAGTATTTT. Translated: CASSLGHTLVADTQYF.

The chain links TRBV6-4 to TRBJ2-7, with D possibly TRBD1 on 5 matching bases. The CDR3 consists of 13 residues. CDR1 is MRHNA and CDR2 is SNTAGT in the germline V gene. With 5 bases removed from V and 6 bases from J, the gap between germline ends came to 14 bases. The CDR3 DNA follows: TGTGCCAGCAGTCTAACGCCTGGGGCCGAGCAGTACTTC. Translating gives CASSLTPGAEQYF.